The clone carrying this T cell receptor (beta chain) has a handful of counts. The sample comes from a study of T-cell reconstitution after alpha-beta-depleted transplantation in children. There are 14 residues in the CDR3. Germline CDR1 SGHRS, CDR2 YFSETQ. The germline V and J ends were trimmed by 1 base and 4 bases, with 10 bases remaining between them. TCRbeta library construction was performed incorporating unique molecular identifiers. TCRdb re-called the PCR reads through MiXCR, storing one row per CDR3 protein. The data hold some 340,000 distinct CDR3 sequences, with about a tenth observed a single time.

The sample in question was PBMCs from the stem cell graft donor, obtained from the stem cell graft. The source of this sequence is a human donor who donated a stem cell graft to a child with acute lymphoblastic leukemia. The chain has TRBV5-1 and TRBJ2-3; D may be TRBD1 (6 bases). Here the CDR3 reads CASSLLQGPDTQYF. In DNA, the CDR3 is TGCGCCAGCAGCTTGCTACAGGGCCCAGATACGCAGTATTTT.